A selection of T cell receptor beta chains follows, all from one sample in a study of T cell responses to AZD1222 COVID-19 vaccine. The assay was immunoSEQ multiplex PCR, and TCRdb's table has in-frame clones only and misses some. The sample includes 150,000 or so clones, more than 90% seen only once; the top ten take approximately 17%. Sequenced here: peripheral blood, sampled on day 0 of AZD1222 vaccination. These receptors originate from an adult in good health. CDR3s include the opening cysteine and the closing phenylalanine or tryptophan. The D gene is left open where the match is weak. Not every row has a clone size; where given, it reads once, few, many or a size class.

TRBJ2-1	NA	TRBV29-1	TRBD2	TGCAGCGGAGCGGGACTCTCCTACAATGAGCAGTTCTTC	CSGAGLSYNEQFF
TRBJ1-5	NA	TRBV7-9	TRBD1	TGTGCCAGCAGCCAGACGAGACAGGGACAGCCCCAGCATTTT	CASSQTRQGQPQHF
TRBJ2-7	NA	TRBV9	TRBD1	TGTGCCAGCAGCGTAGACAGGGGGGACGAGCAGTACTTC	CASSVDRGDEQYF
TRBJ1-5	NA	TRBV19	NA	TGTGCCAGTAGTAGGAGGGATGCTCGACAGCCCCAGCATTTT	CASSRRDARQPQHF
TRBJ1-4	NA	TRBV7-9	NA	TGTGCCAGCAGCCCCATTTCGGGGGTTAATGAAAAACTGTTTTTT	CASSPISGVNEKLFF
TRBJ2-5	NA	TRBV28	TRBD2	TGTGCCAGCAGTTTCGTAACTAGCGGAGAGACCCAGTACTTC	CASSFVTSGETQYF
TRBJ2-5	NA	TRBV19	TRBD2	TGTGCCAGTAACGGACTAGCGGGGGGCGAGGAAGAGACCCAGTACTTC	CASNGLAGGEEETQYF
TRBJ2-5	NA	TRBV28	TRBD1	TGTGCCAGCAGTCACGGGACAGAACAAGAGACCCAGTACTTC	CASSHGTEQETQYF
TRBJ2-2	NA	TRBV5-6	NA	TGTGCCAGCAGCATCACCGGGGAGCTGTTTTTT	CASSITGELFF
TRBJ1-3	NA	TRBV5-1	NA	TGCGCCAGCAGCTTGGGTGGAGGAAACACCATATATTTT	CASSLGGGNTIYF
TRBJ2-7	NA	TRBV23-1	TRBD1	TGCGCCAGCCGAAAACTGACAGGGTCCTACGAGCAGTACTTC	CASRKLTGSYEQYF
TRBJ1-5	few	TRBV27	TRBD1	TGTGCCAGCAGTTTAGGAAGGGACAGTCAGCCCCAGCATTTT	CASSLGRDSQPQHF
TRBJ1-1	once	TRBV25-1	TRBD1	TGTGCCAGCAGCCTTGGGACAGTAAACACTGAAGCTTTCTTT	CASSLGTVNTEAFF
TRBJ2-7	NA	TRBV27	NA	TGTGCCAGCAGTTCCAGCGGACCCTTTTCCTACGAGCAGTACTTC	CASSSSGPFSYEQYF
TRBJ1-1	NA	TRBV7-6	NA	TGTGCCAGCAGCTTGGTCGGGAACACTGAAGCTTTCTTT	CASSLVGNTEAFF
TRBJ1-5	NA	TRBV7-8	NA	TGTGCCAGCAGCTTAGGAGGGGGTTTTCAGCCCCAGCATTTT	CASSLGGGFQPQHF
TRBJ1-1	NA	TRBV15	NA	TGTGCCACCAGCAGGGCGCTTAGGGAGGGAGGAACTGAAGCTTTCTTT	CATSRALREGGTEAFF
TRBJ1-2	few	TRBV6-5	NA	TGTGCCAGCAGTTACTCTGGGGGCGTCTATGGCTACACCTTC	CASSYSGGVYGYTF
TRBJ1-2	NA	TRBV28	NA	TGTGCCAGCAGTGTAAACAAGGTTCTCTATGGCTACACCTTC	CASSVNKVLYGYTF
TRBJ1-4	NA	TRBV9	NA	TGTGCCAGCAGCCCTGATCCGGCAGGCTATAATGAAAAACTGTTTTTT	CASSPDPAGYNEKLFF
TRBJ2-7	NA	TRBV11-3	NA	TGTGCCAGCAGCTTAGTAGGAGGGGACCCCTACGAGCAGTACTTC	CASSLVGGDPYEQYF
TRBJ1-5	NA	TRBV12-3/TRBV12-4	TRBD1	TGTGCCAGCAGTCCAGGGGGGGAACAGCCCCAGCATTTT	CASSPGGEQPQHF
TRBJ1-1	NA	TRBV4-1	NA	TGCGCCAGCAGCCAACAAAAGGACAAGCCGGCTGAAGCTTTCTTT	CASSQQKDKPAEAFF
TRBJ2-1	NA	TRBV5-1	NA	TGCGCCAGCAGCTTCGGGGGAAGCTCCTACAATGAGCAGTTCTTC	CASSFGGSSYNEQFF
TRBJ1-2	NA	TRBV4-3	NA	TGCGCCAGCAGCCAAGAGCGGGGCCCCTATGGCTACACCTTC	CASSQERGPYGYTF
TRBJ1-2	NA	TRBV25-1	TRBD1	TGTGCCAGCAGTGAATCAGGGGGATATGGCTACACCTTC	CASSESGGYGYTF
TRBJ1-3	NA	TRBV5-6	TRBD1	TGTGCCAGCAGCATAGTTACAGGGGCAGGTGGAAACACCATATATTTT	CASSIVTGAGGNTIYF